The next 7 T cell receptor beta chains were all read from a single sample in a study of T-cell reconstitution after alpha-beta-depleted transplantation in children. Preparation of the TCRbeta library used unique molecular identifiers. TCRdb fed the PCR reads into MiXCR, producing one record per CDR3 protein. This table has 300,000 or so distinct CDR3 sequences, more than 8% appearing once. This specimen consisted of PBMCs from the stem cell graft donor, obtained from the stem cell graft. These receptors originate from a human donor who donated a stem cell graft to a child with SCID.

A few counts support this clonotype. The chain has TRBV6-1 and TRBJ2-1; D may correspond to TRBD1 or TRBD2 (6 bases each). This CDR3 region has 15 residues. CDR1 is MNHNS and CDR2 is SASEGT in the germline V gene. The V gene lost 7 bases and the J gene lost 1 base, with 14 bases spanning the gap. CDR3 in amino acids: CASTPRGESYNEQFF. DNA for the CDR3: TGTGCCAGCACCCCGAGGGGGGAATCCTACAATGAGCAGTTCTTC.

This chain uses TRBV7-9 with TRBJ1-2; D call uncertain. Trimming took 3 bases from V and 4 from J, leaving 15 bases between them. The CDR3 totals 15 residues. From germline, CDR1 is SEHNR and CDR2 FQNEAQ (reference sequence). Here the CDR3 reads CASSFDGPLGYGYTF. Here the CDR3 DNA reads TGTGCCAGCAGCTTTGATGGCCCCCTAGGCTATGGCTACACCTTC.

This clonotype was seen more than once but under ten times. The rearrangement joins TRBV6-2 or TRBV6-3 to TRBJ2-2; TRBD2 matches at 15 bases. This CDR3 has 22 residues. Germline V lookup: CDR1 MNHEY, CDR2 SVGEGT. Trimming removed 8 bases from V and 3 bases from J; junction bases left unmatched: 22. CDR3 in amino acids: CASLGRIGLAGGQRWDTGELFF. The CDR3 DNA reads TGTGCCAGCCTCGGAAGGATCGGACTAGCGGGGGGGCAGCGATGGGACACCGGGGAGCTGTTTTTT.

The V gene is TRBV5-1, the J gene TRBJ2-2; TRBD1 or TRBD2 may be the D gene (5 bases each). Trimming took off 3 bases at V and 4 bases at J, with 13 bases between the two ends. CDR3 length equals 15 residues. CDR1 and CDR2 from the germline V gene are SGHRS and YFSETQ. CDR3 sequence: CASSSLLGTTGELFF. In DNA form, the CDR3 reads TGCGCCAGCAGCTCCCTGTTGGGGACCACCGGGGAGCTGTTTTTT.

At least ten counts were recorded for this clonotype. The V call is TRBV2, the J call TRBJ1-2; 7 bases align to TRBD1. Trimming at V came to 4 bases and at J to 7 bases, leaving 3 bases not matched to a gene. Germline V lookup: CDR1 SNHLY, CDR2 FYNNEI. This CDR3 contains 12 residues. The CDR3 sequence is CASSGQGSGYTF. As DNA, the CDR3 is TGTGCCAGCAGTGGACAGGGTAGTGGCTACACCTTC.

The genes are TRBV19 and TRBJ2-1; TRBD1 matches 7 bases. The ends lost 7 bases at V and 15 bases at J; junction bases unmatched: 9. Germline V gene sequence: CDR1 LNHDA, CDR2 SQIVND (reference sequence). CDR3 length: 11 residues. Written as DNA, the CDR3 is TGTGCCAGTACTGATGGGGACAGACTGTTCTTC. It translates to CASTDGDRLFF.

This clonotype was observed a few times. The J gene is TRBJ2-7, the V gene TRBV4-2; D is uncertain. Germline-derived CDR1 and CDR2 are LGHNA and YNFKEQ. The CDR3 is 13 amino acids. The V end lost 0 bases, the J end lost 3 bases, and 6 bases lay between the germline ends. The CDR3 here is CASSQDVSYEQYF. The CDR3, as DNA: TGTGCCAGCAGCCAAGACGTCAGCTACGAGCAGTACTTC.